This T cell receptor (beta chain) was documented in a study of CD8 T cells in ankylosing spondylitis. TCRdb reanalysed the 5' RACE reads using MiXCR and keeps one entry per CDR3 protein. This table has about 400,000 distinct CDR3 sequences, approximately 20% appearing once. Germline V gives CDR1 SNHLY, CDR2 FYNNEI. The V gene lost 5 bases and the J gene lost 0 bases, with 26 bases spanning the gap. The CDR3 is 20 residues long. Regarding this clonotype: The antigen remains undetermined.

Study findings and constraints: In the blood and synovial fluid of reactive arthritis, some motif variants had been previously reported. For ankylosing spondylitis blood, a TCR beta motif of 7 or 8 highly homologous variants appeared characteristic.

This TCR came from a male donor with ankylosing spondylitis. Sequenced sample: blood, either unsorted or a sorted T cell fraction (not recorded which). The chain is built from TRBV2 and TRBJ2-4, with D uncertain. The CDR3 loop is CASSKSPIQVPELAKNIQYF. CDR3 DNA sequence: TGTGCCAGCAGTAAATCCCCGATTCAAGTCCCCGAACTAGCCAAAAACATTCAGTACTTC.